Shown below are 21 T cell receptor beta chains from a single sample sequenced in a study of PD-1 blockade in classical Hodgkin lymphoma. The table came from immunoSEQ multiplex PCR; TCRdb's copy has only in-frame clones and leaves some out. The sample includes around 40,000 clones, 77% of them seen just once. The sample's time point: cycle 4 day 1 (C4D1), after more than five weeks of nivolumab. Relapses following autologous stem cell transplantation were seen in all patients, with brentuximab vedotin exposure varying. Sample: peripheral blood mononuclear cells (PBMCs), taken before the fourth cycle of nivolumab. These receptors all come from a human donor with classical Hodgkin lymphoma.

This clone came up a few times. The chain links TRBV6-6 to TRBJ1-1; weak D call: TRBD1 (6 bases). The V gene's germline CDR1 is MNHNY and CDR2 SVGAGI (reference sequence). The V and J ends lost 6 bases and 1 base respectively, with 18 bases between them. CDR3 length equals 16 residues. CDR3 sequence reads: CASSPLQGMPNTEAFF. The CDR3 nucleotides read TGTGCCAGCAGCCCCCTCCAGGGGATGCCGAACACTGAAGCTTTCTTT.

The chain has TRBV10-3 and TRBJ2-5; D possibly corresponds to TRBD2 (7 bases). The V gene's germline CDR1 is ENHRY and CDR2 SYGVKD. Deletions cut 10 bases from V and 0 bases from J, with 15 bases between. CDR3 length: 14 amino acids. CDR3 sequence (DNA): TGTGCCACGGGGTCGGGGGGCAACCAAGAGACCCAGTACTTC. This translates into CATGSGGNQETQYF.

The chain is built from TRBV7-2 and TRBJ2-7, with D perhaps matching TRBD2 (6 bases). V was pared by 2 bases and J by 0 bases, with 17 bases between. From germline, CDR1 is SGHTA and CDR2 FQGNSA. There are 17 residues in the CDR3. CDR3 region: CASSLNLGLLSSYEQYF. As DNA, the CDR3 is TGTGCCAGCAGCTTAAATTTGGGACTCCTGAGCTCCTACGAGCAGTACTTC.

In this sample, this clone turned up a few times. The chain employs TRBV28 and TRBJ1-6; no definite D call. CDR3 size: 16 residues. V lost 2 bases and J 0 bases, leaving 8 bases between the germline ends. Germline lookup yields CDR1 MDHEN and CDR2 SYDVKM. CDR3 bases: TGTGCCAGCAGTTTAATAGGTAGCTCCTATAATTCACCCCTCCACTTT. It encodes CASSLIGSSYNSPLHF.

V is TRBV27 and J is TRBJ2-7, with D hard to call. CDR1 and CDR2 (germline): MNHEY, SMNVEV (reference sequence). Trimming left V 2 bases short and J 5 bases short, with 10 bases between. There are 13 residues in the CDR3. CDR3 nucleotides: TGTGCCAGCAGTTTAAATCTTTCGGACGAGCAGTACTTC. It codes for CASSLNLSDEQYF.

The chain couples TRBV27 to TRBJ2-3; weak D call: TRBD2 (7 bases). CDR1 and CDR2 (germline): MNHEY, SMNVEV (reference sequence). The CDR3 covers 17 residues. The V end lost 6 bases, the J end lost 2 bases, and 21 bases lay between the germline ends. Here the CDR3 DNA reads TGTGCCAGCAGGCCCGGGAGGACAGAATCTTACACAGATACGCAGTATTTT. Residues: CASRPGRTESYTDTQYF.

The chain uses TRBV19 and TRBJ2-7; D call uncertain. This CDR3 is built from 14 residues. Germline assignment: CDR1 LNHDA and CDR2 SQIVND (reference sequence). The V end was cut by 1 base, the J end by 2 bases, with 9 bases between. The CDR3 loop is CASSIVPAAYEQYF. For the CDR3, the DNA is TGTGCCAGTAGTATAGTTCCCGCCGCCTACGAGCAGTACTTC.

This chain uses TRBV6-5 with TRBJ2-7; D is unresolved. The germline V gene has CDR1 MNHEY and CDR2 SVGAGI. V lost 4 bases and J lost 3, with 7 bases in between. There are 12 residues in the CDR3. The CDR3, as DNA: TGTGCCAGCAGTTTAAACAGCTACGAGCAGTACTTC. It codes for CASSLNSYEQYF.

The V gene is TRBV9, the J gene TRBJ2-5, with a possible D match to TRBD2 (7 bases). Germline V lookup: CDR1 SGDLS, CDR2 YYNGEE. The V end lost 3 bases, the J end lost 2 bases, and 14 bases lay between the germline ends. CDR3 size: 15 residues. The CDR3 sequence is CASSGLGGRQETQYF. The DNA for the CDR3 is TGTGCCAGCAGCGGGTTGGGGGGGCGGCAAGAGACCCAGTACTTC.

The chain combines TRBV7-2 with TRBJ2-2; TRBD2 agrees at 8 bases. The CDR3 totals 15 residues. Germline lookup yields CDR1 SGHTA and CDR2 FQGNSA. Trimming at V came to 3 bases and at J to 5 bases, leaving 5 bases not matched to a gene. The DNA of the CDR3 is TGTGCCAGCAGCTTTGCTACTAGCGGTACCGGGGAGCTGTTTTTT. Amino acid sequence: CASSFATSGTGELFF.

This chain uses TRBV4-3 with TRBJ2-6; TRBD1 matches at 9 bases. The trim removed 4 bases at V and 3 bases at J, leaving 4 bases unmatched. Germline V lookup: CDR1 LGHNA, CDR2 YSLEER. The CDR3 is 16 residues long. The CDR3 coding sequence is TGCGCCAGCAGCCCTCGGGACAGGGTTGGGGCCAACGTCCTGACTTTC. It specifies CASSPRDRVGANVLTF.

Here the CDR3 DNA reads TGTGCCAGTAGTATCTCCAACAATCAGCCCCAGCATTTT. It yields the protein CASSISNNQPQHF. This rearrangement joins TRBV19 to TRBJ1-5; D is ambiguous. The CDR3 contains 13 residues. Germline-derived CDR1 and CDR2 are LNHDA and SQIVND (reference sequence). V shed 3 bases and J shed 3 bases, with 6 bases lying between them.

The chain employs TRBV7-6 and TRBJ2-5; 7 bases map to TRBD1. Losses at the gene ends were 3 bases for V and 6 bases for J; bases not matched to a gene: 4. This CDR3 is built from 13 residues. Germline lookup yields CDR1 SGHVS and CDR2 FNYEAQ. The CDR3 coding sequence is TGTGCCAGCAGCTTTACAGGGGAGAAGACCCAGTACTTC. Protein sequence: CASSFTGEKTQYF. The full variable domain, rest sourced from reference TRBV7-6 and TRBJ2-5, is GAGVSQSPRYKVTKRGQDVALRCDPISGHVSLYWYRQALGQGPEFLTYFNYEAQQDKSGLPNDRFSAERPEGSISTLTIQRTEQRDSAMYRCASSFTGEKTQYFGPGTRLLVL.

This clone was counted once. V gene TRBV5-8 combines with J gene TRBJ1-5; D gene ambiguous. V lost 3 bases to trimming and J lost 0 bases, with 7 bases between them. The CDR3 has 14 residues. Germline CDR1 reads SGHTS; CDR2 reads YDEGEE. CDR3 nucleotides: TGTGCCAGCAGCTCAGAGGATAGCAATCAGCCCCAGCATTTT. This gives the protein CASSSEDSNQPQHF.

J is TRBJ2-7 and V is TRBV14; D possibly uses TRBD1 or TRBD2 (6 bases each). The V gene's germline CDR1 is SGHDN and CDR2 FVKESK. The CDR3 loop spans 15 amino acids. The germline V and J ends were trimmed by 0 bases and 5 bases, with 14 bases remaining between them. In DNA, the CDR3 is TGTGCCAGCAGCCAAGAAATTACGGGGGCCCACGAGCAGTACTTC. It encodes CASSQEITGAHEQYF.

The rearrangement uses TRBV7-8 and TRBJ1-1, with D uncertain. The V end lost 1 base, the J end lost 5 bases, and 11 bases lay between the germline ends. Germline CDR1 reads SGHVS; CDR2 reads FQNEAQ. The CDR3 is 14 amino acids. CDR3 sequence: CASSLGTVTTEAFF. In nucleotides, the CDR3 is TGTGCCAGCAGCTTAGGGACGGTCACGACTGAAGCTTTCTTT.

This clone was observed once. A read error may produce the germline difference seen at one junction end. The chain recombines TRBV4-3 with TRBJ2-2; perhaps TRBD1 as D (6 bases). Looked up from germline, CDR1 is LGHNA and CDR2 is YSLEER. This CDR3 comprises 15 residues. CDR3 sequence reads: CASRQGTMNTGELFF. The CDR3 nucleotides read TGCGCCAGCCGCCAAGGGACAATGAACACCGGGGAGCTGTTTTTT.

Concerning this clone: Other DNA sequences from this sample encode an identical CDR3 as well. V usage is TRBV6-6 and J usage is TRBJ2-7; D is ambiguous. Trimming cost V 6 bases and J 3 bases, with 6 bases left between them. Per germline, CDR1 MNHNY and CDR2 SVGAGI (reference sequence). The CDR3 has 11 residues. CDR3 sequence: CASSPLYEQYF. Here the CDR3 DNA reads TGTGCCAGCAGCCCCCTCTACGAGCAGTACTTC.

This chain connects TRBV6-1 to TRBJ2-1; D is undetermined. Germline V gene lookup returns CDR1 MNHNS and CDR2 SASEGT. The CDR3 runs to 12 residues. The germline V and J ends were trimmed by 6 bases and 8 bases, with 11 bases remaining between them. CDR3 DNA: TGTGCCAGCAGCCGCCTCGTCCATGAGCAGTTCTTC. Its protein product is CASSRLVHEQFF.

The chain couples TRBV9 to TRBJ2-6, with D maybe TRBD2 (5 bases). The CDR3 consists of 17 residues. Germline V CDR1 and CDR2: SGDLS, YYNGEE. Trimming removed 0 bases from V and 0 bases from J, with 10 bases in between. CDR3 amino acids: CASSVGQRISGANVLTF. As DNA, the CDR3 is TGTGCCAGCAGCGTAGGTCAGCGGATCTCTGGGGCCAACGTCCTGACTTTC.

The chain links TRBV7-8 to TRBJ2-7; maybe TRBD2 (5 bases). V lost 0 bases to trimming and J lost 4 bases, with 10 bases between them. The germline V gene encodes CDR1 SGHVS and CDR2 FQNEAQ. This CDR3 has 14 amino acids. The CDR3 sequence is CASSLASTGYEQYF. The DNA of the CDR3 is TGTGCCAGCAGCTTAGCGTCGACGGGGTACGAGCAGTACTTC.